This T cell receptor (beta chain) was obtained from a study of control samples from healthy donors and cancer patients. Produced via immunoSEQ multiplex PCR; TCRdb's table is partial and in-frame only. The sample gives 100,000 to 120,000 clones, approximately 84% of which show up once; around 6.6% is in the top ten. The V gene's germline CDR1 is PRHDT and CDR2 FYEKMQ (reference sequence). The CDR3 contains 14 residues. The V gene lost 4 bases and the J gene lost 2 bases, with 12 bases spanning the gap. Sequences were obtained from blood. The chain joins TRBV13 to TRBJ2-7, with D possibly matching TRBD1 (6 bases). This clonotype was sampled from a young man in good health. The CDR3 nucleotides read TGTGCCAGCAGCTATGACAGGAAAACCTACGAGCAGTACTTC. It translates to CASSYDRKTYEQYF.